This entry lists 11 T cell receptor beta chains sequenced from one sample in a study of shared clonotypes between healthy human individuals. Naive CD8 cells comprised CD45RO-negative, CCR7-positively selected cells, excluding terminally differentiated effector memory CD45RA+ cells. Profiling relied on immunoSEQ multiplex PCR, and the TCRdb table lists in-frame clones only, not all of them. The table includes around 600,000 clones, around 96% detected once. Input material: naive CD8+ T cells sorted from blood. The receptors were gathered from a woman aged 25-40 years in good health.

The V call is TRBV5-5, the J call TRBJ2-7; a possible D gene is TRBD2 (6 bases). Germline V CDR1 and CDR2: SGHKS, YYEKEE (reference sequence). The V end lost 1 base, the J end lost 5 bases, and 16 bases lay between the germline ends. The CDR3 runs to 15 residues. CDR3 loop: CASSLRRGNGDEQYF. The CDR3 DNA follows: TGTGCCAGCAGCTTGCGGCGGGGCAACGGGGACGAGCAGTACTTC.

The gene calls are TRBV27 and TRBJ1-1; D not certain. Germline V gives CDR1 MNHEY, CDR2 SMNVEV (reference sequence). Trimming pared 6 bases from V and 2 bases from J, leaving 10 bases between. The CDR3 spans 13 residues. CDR3 region: CASRITANTEAFF. The CDR3 region has the DNA TGTGCCAGCAGGATAACAGCAAACACTGAAGCTTTCTTT.

Details on this clone: This sample also contains other DNA sequences that code for the same CDR3. The chain is built from TRBV11-2 and TRBJ2-7; no firm D call. Trimming took 2 bases from V and 4 from J, leaving 3 bases between them. The CDR3 runs to 11 residues. Germline-derived CDR1 and CDR2 are SGHAT and FQNNGV. The CDR3, as DNA: TGTGCCAGCAGCTTAACTTACGAGCAGTACTTC. It is translated as CASSLTYEQYF.

V gene TRBV27 combines with J gene TRBJ2-4; 9 nucleotides line up with TRBD1. V lost 3 bases, J lost 8 bases, and 2 bases stayed unmatched. The CDR3 contains 13 residues. Looked up from germline, CDR1 is MNHEY and CDR2 is SMNVEV (reference sequence). The CDR3 loop is CASSLDRGDIQYF. CDR3 DNA: TGTGCCAGCAGTTTGGACAGGGGAGACATTCAGTACTTC.

This sequence joins TRBV29-1 and TRBJ1-2; D call uncertain. This CDR3 has 12 residues. Germline V gene sequence: CDR1 SQVTM, CDR2 ANQGSEA. Trimming stripped 5 bases from V and 4 bases from J, with 11 bases between. CDR3 bases: TGCAGCGTTCCCGAGATGATCTATGGCTACACCTTC. Encoded protein: CSVPEMIYGYTF.

The rearrangement joins TRBV5-1 to TRBJ1-5, with 10 bases matching TRBD1. The length of the CDR3 is 18 residues. CDR1 is SGHRS and CDR2 is YFSETQ in the germline V gene. V shed 0 bases and J 5 bases; nucleotides not matched to a gene: 11. CDR3 residues: CASSLVPLDRGLDQPQHF. CDR3 DNA: TGCGCCAGCAGCTTGGTTCCCCTTGACAGGGGGCTCGATCAGCCCCAGCATTTT.

The chain couples TRBV29-1 to TRBJ2-7, with 8 positions matching TRBD2. The V gene end was trimmed by 7 bases and the J gene end by 3 bases; junction bases not matched to a gene: 8. The CDR3 extends over 13 amino acids. Per the germline V gene, CDR1 is SQVTM and CDR2 is ANQGSEA. CDR3 in amino acids: CSGSGGADYEQYF. DNA of the CDR3: TGCAGCGGCTCGGGGGGGGCAGACTACGAGCAGTACTTC.

The chain uses TRBV10-1 and TRBJ2-1; the match to TRBD2 covers 10 bases. The V gene's germline CDR1 is WNHNN and CDR2 SYGVQD (reference sequence). The length of the CDR3 is 14 residues. Trimming removed 2 bases from V and 10 bases from J; junction bases left unmatched: 5. DNA of the CDR3: TGCGCCAGCAGTGAGACTAGCGGGGAACCCGAGCAGTTCTTC. The encoded protein is CASSETSGEPEQFF.

The gene calls are TRBV27 and TRBJ1-4, with TRBD1 matching 8 bases. This CDR3 is 16 amino acids long. Germline-derived CDR1 and CDR2 are MNHEY and SMNVEV (reference sequence). V was clipped by 5 bases and J by 7 bases; unmatched bases: 12. The CDR3, as DNA: TGTGCCAGCAGTCCATTGACAGGGGAGGGTGCTGAAAAACTGTTTTTT. Translating it yields CASSPLTGEGAEKLFF. The variable domain in full, with the rest retrieved from reference TRBV27 and TRBJ1-4, is EAQVTQNPRYLITVTGKKLTVTCSQNMNHEYMSWYRQDPGLGLRQIYYSMNVEVTDKGDVPEGYKVSRKEKRNFPLILESPSPNQTSLYFCASSPLTGEGAEKLFFGSGTQLSVL.

This chain joins TRBV7-9 and TRBJ1-6, with D hard to call. Germline V gene data show CDR1 as SEHNR and CDR2 as FQNEAQ (reference sequence). The CDR3 spans 13 residues. V was shortened by 10 bases and J by 7 bases, with 14 bases between the two germline ends. For the CDR3, the DNA is TGTGCCATTAGGAGGCTGAGAAATTCACCCCTCCACTTT. Translated, it gives CAIRRLRNSPLHF. Looking up the rest from reference TRBV7-9 and TRBJ1-6 gives the full variable domain: DTGVSQNPRHKITKRGQNVTFRCDPISEHNRLYWYRQTLGQGPEFLTYFQNEAQLEKSRLLSDRFSAERPKGSFSTLEIQRTEQGDSAMYLCAIRRLRNSPLHFGNGTRLTVT.

This clone was recorded only once. This chain uses TRBV27 with TRBJ1-3, with a tentative D call TRBD1 (6 bases). V shed 0 bases and J shed 2 bases, with 8 bases lying between them. This CDR3 contains 15 residues. CDR1 is MNHEY and CDR2 is SMNVEV in the germline V gene (reference sequence). CDR3: CASSLSGGTGNTIYF. CDR3 coding DNA: TGTGCCAGCAGTTTATCGGGGGGCACTGGAAACACCATATATTTT.